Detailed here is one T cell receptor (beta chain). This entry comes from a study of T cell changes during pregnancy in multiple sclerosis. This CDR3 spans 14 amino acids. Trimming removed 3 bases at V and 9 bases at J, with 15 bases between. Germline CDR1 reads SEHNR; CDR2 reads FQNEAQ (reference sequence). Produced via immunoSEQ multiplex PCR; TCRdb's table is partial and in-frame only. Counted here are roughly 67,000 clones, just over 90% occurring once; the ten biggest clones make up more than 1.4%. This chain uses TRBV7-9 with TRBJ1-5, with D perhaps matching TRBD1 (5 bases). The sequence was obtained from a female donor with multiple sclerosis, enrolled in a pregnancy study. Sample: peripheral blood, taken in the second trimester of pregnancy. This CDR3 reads CASSLGQGTAPQHF. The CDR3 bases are TGTGCCAGCAGCTTGGGGCAGGGAACGGCGCCCCAGCATTTT.